This T cell receptor (beta chain) was identified in a study of cytomegalovirus exposure and HLA in healthy donors. Both 60 Vbeta primers and 13 Jbeta primers went into the PCR. Assay used: immunoSEQ multiplex PCR; TCRdb lists only in-frame clones, some missing. This table has around 140,000 clones, roughly 78% appearing once. Germline V gene lookup returns CDR1 SNHLY and CDR2 FYNNEI. This CDR3 contains 13 residues. Input material: PBMCs. The chain combines TRBV2 with TRBJ2-5; D gene unclear. The end of the DNA is better explained by TRBJ2-7, so the J call may be wrong. This TCR came from a female donor in good health and CMV-seronegative. The CDR3 spells CASLNQVPYEQYF. The CDR3 DNA reads as TGTGCCAGCCTTAACCAGGTTCCATACGAGCAGTACTTC.